Listed below are T cell receptor beta chains from one sample, sequenced in a study of shared clonotypes between healthy human individuals. The method was immunoSEQ multiplex PCR; TCRdb's version includes in-frame clones alone and lacks a portion of them. The sample holds more than 1,200,000 clones, less than 99% seen once. The sample consisted of naive CD4+ T cells sorted from blood. The receptors stem from a man aged 25 to 45 in good health. CDR3s leave out the opening cysteine and the closing phenylalanine or tryptophan. The order of the fields is V gene, J gene, CDR3 protein.

TRBV7-4,TRBJ2-1,ASSLLWEGNEQF
TRBV2,TRBJ2-5,ASSTDRQWETQY
TRBV6-1,TRBJ2-3,ASHSPLSDTQY
TRBV9,TRBJ2-2,ASSVDGRANTGELF
TRBV27,TRBJ2-7,ASSFGKQSYEQY
TRBV7-9,TRBJ2-7,ASSETTGRAYEQY
TRBV28,TRBJ2-7,ASSPRRLADRSYEQY
TRBV28,TRBJ2-7,ASSPLRLYEQY
TRBV5-1,TRBJ2-5,ASSSQETQY
TRBV7-2,TRBJ2-2,ASSSFSGSELF
TRBV19,TRBJ1-5,ASSRWERGPQH
TRBV30,TRBJ2-1,AWSVLSGQGYNEQF
TRBV5-1,TRBJ1-1,ASSSGQWNTEAF
TRBV5-4,TRBJ2-7,ASSLTGVLTYEQY
TRBV6-1,TRBJ1-5,ASSDFGVSNQPQH
TRBV23-1,TRBJ2-7,ASSQLNRRYYEQY
TRBV5-1,TRBJ2-1,ASSSKSSSNSYNEQF
TRBV7-9,TRBJ2-5,ASSDTGVETQY
TRBV27,TRBJ2-1,ASSFSARIGNEQF
TRBV18,TRBJ1-1,ASSRRRDTNTEAF
TRBV5-1,TRBJ2-7,ASSNARTGLGEQY
TRBV2,TRBJ2-2,AGQGPPNTGELF
TRBV6-1,TRBJ1-1,ASSEALSDTEAF
TRBV7-9,TRBJ2-3,ASTLGRGPIDTQY
TRBV28,TRBJ2-7,ASSFDRGVSYEQY
TRBV7-9,TRBJ2-3,ASSLKLAGGTDTQY
TRBV7-2,TRBJ2-2,ASSFSGRSSGELF